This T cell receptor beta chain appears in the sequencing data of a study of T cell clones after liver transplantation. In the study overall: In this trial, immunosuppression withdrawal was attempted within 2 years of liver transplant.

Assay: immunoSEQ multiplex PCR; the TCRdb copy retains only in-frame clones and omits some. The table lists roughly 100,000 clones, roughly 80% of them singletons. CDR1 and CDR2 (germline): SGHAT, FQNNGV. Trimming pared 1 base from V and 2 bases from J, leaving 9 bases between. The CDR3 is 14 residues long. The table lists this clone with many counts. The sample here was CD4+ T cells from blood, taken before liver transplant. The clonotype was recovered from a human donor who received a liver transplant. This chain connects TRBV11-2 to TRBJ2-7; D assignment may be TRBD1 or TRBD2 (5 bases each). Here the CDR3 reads CASSLAGTPYEQYF. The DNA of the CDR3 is TGTGCCAGCAGCTTAGCAGGGACCCCCTACGAGCAGTACTTC.